A single sample is the source of the 26 T cell receptor delta chains below, sequenced in a study of Vγ9Vδ2 T cells in congenital toxoplasmosis. TRGC- and TRDC-specific primers primed one-tube template-switch reverse transcription to make cDNA. The TRGC primer was designed to target TRGC1 and TRGC2 alike. TCRdb reapplied CATT to the reads. The sample carries hundreds of delta-chain clones, less than 30% recorded once. Sequenced sample: gamma-delta T cells from blood. These receptors all stem from a child younger than 10 born to a mother with Toxoplasma gondii infection during pregnancy, either congenitally infected or uninfected (not recorded which).

This clone showed up just a few times. It is likely a read error: a sequence one base away is far more abundant. The gene calls are TRDV1 and TRDJ2; 9 positions match TRDD3. V was pared by 2 bases and J by 4 bases, with 20 bases of the junction left unmatched. In germline, CDR1 is TSWWSYY, CDR2 QGS. The CDR3 has 21 amino acids. The CDR3 region is CALGEKLFPPWGIFATAQLFF. As DNA, the CDR3 is TGTGCTCTTGGGGAAAAACTATTCCCACCCTGGGGGATTTTTGCGACAGCACAACTCTTCTTT.

This clone was observed a few times. With only one base between it and a far larger clone, this is likely a read error. Other DNA sequences in this sample translate to the same CDR3. The chain recombines TRDV1 with TRDJ1; TRDD3 matches 9 bases. This CDR3 comprises 17 residues. CDR1 and CDR2 from the germline V gene are TSWWSYY and QGS. CDR3 nucleotide sequence: TGTGCTCTTGGGGAGGGATACTGGGGGACGTACACAGATAAACTCATCTTT. Protein: CALGEGYWGTYTDKLIF.

This clone is termed large (0.1 to 1%). The V and J genes are TRDV1 and TRDJ3, with 9 bases lining up with TRDD3. The trim removed 1 base at V and 0 bases at J, leaving 13 bases unmatched. Looked up from germline, CDR1 is TSWWSYY and CDR2 is QGS. CDR3 length: 22 residues. The CDR3 bases are TGTGCTCTTGGGGAACAGCGATCCCCCGGGGGATACAGCTCCTGGGACACCCGACAGATGTTTTTC. This encodes CALGEQRSPGGYSSWDTRQMFF.

This clone is large by share. The chain has TRDV2 and TRDJ2, with 12 bases matching TRDD3. Germline CDR1 and CDR2: GEAIGNYY and EKD. With V trimmed by 3 bases and J by 0 bases, 10 bases remained unmatched. This CDR3 has 19 amino acids. The CDR3 is CACDSVLGDTQALTAQLFF. The CDR3 bases are TGTGCCTGTGACTCCGTACTGGGGGATACTCAAGCTTTGACAGCACAACTCTTCTTT.

About this clone itself: Since a far larger clone is one base different, this is likely a read error. The J segment was not called; the V segment is TRDV2; the table names TRDD3, a call not compared with the DNA. Germline V gene lookup returns CDR1 GEAIGNYY and CDR2 EKD. CDR3 length equals 19 residues. This CDR3 reads CACDSTGGSPTWDTRQMFF. In nucleotides, the CDR3 is TGTGCCTGTGACAGTACTGGGGGATCTCCGACCTGGGACACCCGACAGATGTTCTTC.

About this clone: TCRdb shows a much larger clone's protein in place of this DNA's translation, and the two differ at residue 12, likely through a read error; the protein shown is translated from the DNA. The rearrangement links TRDV2 to TRDJ1; 13 bases line up with TRDD3. As TCRdb names no J gene, one was assigned here on the basis of a DNA match to germline. Germline CDR1 is GEAIGNYY and CDR2 is EKD. The CDR3 spans 18 residues. Unmatched junction bases numbered 12, after V lost 0 bases and J lost 6 bases. The CDR3 nucleotides read TGTGCCTGTGACACCGTTGAACTGGGGGATACGCAACGAAATAAACTCATCTTT. As protein: CACDTVELGDTQRNKLIF.

This clone was observed a few times. A far more abundant clone sits one base away, making this likely a read error. The chain combines TRDV1 with TRDJ1, with 10 bases aligning to TRDD3. Germline CDR1 TSWWSYY, CDR2 QGS. This CDR3 has 18 amino acids. The CDR3 loop is CALAEAYWGMVYTDKLTF. The CDR3 bases are TGTGCTCTTGCCGAGGCTTACTGGGGGATGGTGTACACCGATAAACTCACCTTT.

Details on this clone: Only one base separates this from a far larger clonotype, so it likely reflects a read error. The J gene is TRDJ2, the V gene TRDV3; TRDD3 matches 10 bases. TCRdb offers no J gene call, so here the DNA was matched to germline to obtain one. From germline, CDR1 is TVYSNPD and CDR2 GDNSRS (reference sequence). This CDR3 is 19 amino acids long. The CDR3 DNA is TGTGCCTTTAGAACGCAACTGGGGGATTATCCGTCTTTGACAGTACAACTCTTCTTT. As protein: CAFRTQLGDYPSLTVQLFF.

Concerning this clone itself: This likely traces to a read error, being one base from a far larger clone. Other DNA sequences from this sample encode an identical CDR3 as well. This chain uses TRDV1 with TRDJ1; D is possibly TRDD2 (6 bases). In the absence of a J gene in TCRdb, the DNA was matched to germline to assign it here. This CDR3 contains 22 residues. Germline CDR1 and CDR2: TSWWSYY and QGS. The V and J ends lost 1 base and 2 bases respectively, with 32 bases between them. The CDR3 spells CALGERRANPTPLGQYTDKLIF. CDR3 nucleotides: TGTGCTCTTGGGGAACGGCGAGCGAATCCTACGCCCTTGGGGCAGTATACCGATAAACTCATCTTT.

To note about this clone: The junction shows a germline mismatch at one end, possibly a read error. The V gene is TRDV3, the J gene TRDJ1; D is undetermined. As TCRdb names no J gene, one was assigned here on the basis of a DNA match to germline. The CDR3 length is 22 residues. The V gene's germline CDR1 is TVYSNPD and CDR2 GDNSRS (reference sequence). This chain's CDR3 is CAVSPSTNEGDYSTAYTDKLIF. The DNA of the CDR3 is TGTGCCGTTAGTCCGAGTACCAATGAGGGAGATTACTCTACGGCTTACACCGATAAACTCATCTTT.

In its sample, this clone was seen a few times. With only one base between it and a far larger clone, this is likely a read error. Other DNA sequences in the sample encode the same CDR3. The J gene is TRDJ1, the V gene TRDV1; D is possibly TRDD3 (5 bases). Germline V gene data show CDR1 as TSWWSYY and CDR2 as QGS. There are 18 residues in the CDR3. V was pared by 6 bases and J by 0 bases, with 23 bases between. The CDR3 nucleotides read TGTGCTCTTGGTGAGAGCTGGGTTGAGGGCTTCTACACCGATAAACTCATCTTT. Encoded protein: CALGESWVEGFYTDKLIF.

Remarks on this clone: This probably arose from a read error, given a far larger clone one base away. Other DNA sequences in the sample encode the same CDR3. J is TRDJ1 and V is TRDV1; 8 bases align to TRDD3. CDR3 length: 23 amino acids. Germline CDR1 and CDR2: TSWWSYY and QGS. CDR3 amino acids: CALGEPWGPSPVRGYRVTDKLIF. The CDR3 DNA follows: TGTGCTCTGGGGGAACCATGGGGGCCTTCCCCCGTTCGGGGATACCGGGTCACCGATAAACTCATCTTT.

By proportion, this clone is medium-sized. V gene TRDV1 combines with J gene TRDJ3, with 11 positions matching TRDD3. CDR3 length: 22 amino acids. The V and J ends lost 1 base and 0 bases, in that order; junction bases with no gene match: 11. Germline CDR1 TSWWSYY, CDR2 QGS. The CDR3 DNA sequence: TGTGCTCTTGGGGAACCCAGCTGGGGGATACTCAGACACTCCTGGGACACCCGACAGATGTTTTTC. This translates into CALGEPSWGILRHSWDTRQMFF.

This clone was recorded a few times. A much larger clone differs from this one at a single base, so this may be a read error. This sample includes further DNA sequences coding for the same CDR3. This chain links TRDV1 with TRDJ1; D is possibly TRDD3 (5 bases). The J gene is absent in TCRdb and was assigned here via DNA matching to germline. CDR1 is TSWWSYY and CDR2 is QGS in the germline V gene. Trimming removed 5 bases from V and 0 bases from J, with 46 bases in between. The CDR3 is made up of 26 amino acids. CDR3: CALGTPGSCMVRSVFYCYGDTDKLIF. The CDR3 DNA follows: TGTGCTCTTGGGACACCGGGGAGTTGCATGGTTCGGTCGGTTTTTTATTGCTACGGAGACACCGATAAACTCATCTTT.

In its sample, this clone is large (0.1 to 1%). Additional DNA sequences in this sample encode the identical CDR3. J is TRDJ1 and V is TRAV29/DV5, with 9 bases lining up with TRDD3. CDR1 NSMFDY and CDR2 ISSIKDK come from the germline V gene. J gave up 0 bases and V 4 bases, and 10 bases lay outside the gene matches. The CDR3 is made up of 16 amino acids. In nucleotides, the CDR3 is TGTGCAGCACTCCTACGGCTGGGGGATCACACCGATAAACTCATCTTT. This encodes CAALLRLGDHTDKLIF.

Details on this clone: A read error likely explains this, since a far larger clone differs by one base. The chain is built from TRDV1 and TRDJ1, with TRDD3 identical over 13 bases. After removal of 0 bases from V and 6 bases from J, the junction contained 13 bases not matched to a gene. CDR3 length: 19 residues. CDR1 is TSWWSYY and CDR2 is QGS in the germline V gene. In nucleotides, the CDR3 is TGTGCTCTTGGGGAACTGTGGGGTACTGGGGGATACGGGACCAATAAACTCATCTTT. Translated: CALGELWGTGGYGTNKLIF.

In its sample, this clone ranks as large. V is TRDV1 and J is TRDJ1, with D perhaps assigned TRDD2 or TRDD3 (9 bases each). The CDR3 runs to 22 residues. Between the trimmed V and J ends, which lost 1 base and 0 bases, there was a span of 30 bases. CDR1 and CDR2 from the germline V gene are TSWWSYY and QGS. The CDR3 DNA follows: TGTGCTCTTGGGGAACAAAGGGGCCTTCCTACGTTCTCTGGGGGATACACCGATAAACTCATCTTT. Residues: CALGEQRGLPTFSGGYTDKLIF.

This clone is large by share. The chain employs TRDV3 and TRDJ1; 7 bases are a match to TRDD3. In germline, CDR1 is TVYSNPD, CDR2 GDNSRS (reference sequence). The CDR3 runs to 16 residues. Trimming cost V 0 bases and J 0 bases; bases outside gene matches: 10. The chain's CDR3 is CAFSPTWGAYTDKLIF. The CDR3 DNA is TGTGCCTTTAGTCCGACCTGGGGGGCGTACACCGATAAACTCATCTTT.

Relative to its sample, this clone is large. The chain recombines TRAV38-2/DV8 with TRDJ1; 12 bases fit TRDD3. Germline V gene data show CDR1 as TSESDYY and CDR2 as QEAYKQQN. The CDR3 runs 20 residues. V was clipped by 7 bases and J by 0 bases; unmatched bases: 19. In DNA form, the CDR3 reads TGTGCTTATGGGCCTAGGGCTACTGGGGGATACTTTCCGTACACCGATAAACTCATCTTT. Translated: CAYGPRATGGYFPYTDKLIF.

In the case of this clone: A much larger clone differs by one base, so this may be a read error. The chain employs TRDV2 and TRDJ1; 10 bases fit TRDD3. Trimming took 1 base from V and 4 from J; bases not matched to a gene: 5. The germline V gene encodes CDR1 GEAIGNYY and CDR2 EKD. This CDR3 has 15 amino acids. As DNA, the CDR3 is TGTGCCTGTGACACGACTGGGGGATTTGGCGATAAACTCATCTTT. Translating gives CACDTTGGFGDKLIF.

About this clone itself: A single base separates this from a much larger clone, so it may be a read error. This sequence joins TRDV2 and TRDJ2; D might be TRDD1 (5 bases). V lost 5 bases and J lost 1, with 16 bases in between. In germline, CDR1 is GEAIGNYY, CDR2 EKD. CDR3 length equals 16 residues. The CDR3 DNA reads TGTGCCTGTGTCAAAATACCGCCCCGTTTGACAGCACAACTCTTCTTT. Its translation: CACVKIPPRLTAQLFF.

On this clone: A far larger clone is just one base off, so this is likely a read error. V and J are TRDV3 and TRDJ1, with TRDD3 matching over 7 bases. Since TCRdb gives no J gene, matching the DNA to germline was used here to assign it. Germline V gene sequence: CDR1 TVYSNPD, CDR2 GDNSRS (reference sequence). With V trimmed by 0 bases and J by 0 bases, 28 bases remained unmatched. The CDR3 sequence is 22 residues long. The CDR3 nucleotides read TGTGCCTTTAGTCCGAGTACCAATGAGGGGGATTACTCTACGACTTACACCGATAAACTCATCTTT. Residues: CAFSPSTNEGDYSTTYTDKLIF.

This clone was seen only a few times. With only one base between it and a far larger clone, this is likely a read error. This chain links TRAV29/DV5 with TRDJ1; unclear D gene. This CDR3 has 14 residues. Deletions cut 0 bases from V and 3 bases from J, with 12 bases between. Per germline, CDR1 NSMFDY and CDR2 ISSIKDK. CDR3 loop: CAASGSKDADKLIF. The CDR3 DNA reads as TGTGCAGCAAGCGGTTCTAAGGACGCCGATAAACTCATCTTT.

As regards this clone: The TCRdb protein comes from a much larger clone and disagrees with this DNA's translation at residue 3, likely due to a read error; the protein given here is derived from the DNA. The gene calls are TRDV1 and TRDJ1; TRDD3 agrees at 9 bases. TCRdb offers no J gene call, so here the DNA was matched to germline to obtain one. CDR1 and CDR2 from the germline V gene are TSWWSYY and QGS. The CDR3 has 18 residues. The CDR3 DNA reads TGTGCTTTTGGGGAGTGGCTGGGGGATGAGATTGACCCCGATAAACTCATCTTT. Amino acid sequence: CAFGEWLGDEIDPDKLIF.

Only a few counts were recorded for this clone. TCRdb records a much larger clone's protein for this DNA, with a difference at residue 5 that likely arises from a read error; the protein given is the translation of the DNA. The J gene is TRDJ1, the V gene TRDV1; D unclear. Per germline, CDR1 TSWWSYY and CDR2 QGS. This CDR3 region has 17 residues. CDR3 sequence: CALGKLRRTPYTDKLIF. The DNA of the CDR3 is TGTGCTCTTGGGAAACTCCGGCGGACCCCGTACACCGATAAACTCATCTTT.

About this clone: A far larger clone differs by one base, so this is likely a read error. The chain links TRDV2 to TRDJ1; TRDD3 matches 7 bases. TCRdb lists no J gene, so it was determined here by aligning the DNA to germline. V shed 3 bases, J shed 5 bases, and the junction held 11 bases outside the gene matches. Germline V CDR1 and CDR2: GEAIGNYY, EKD. This CDR3 region has 15 residues. The CDR3 sequence: CACDLLGKNGDKLIF. In nucleotides, the CDR3 is TGTGCCTGTGACTTACTGGGGAAGAACGGAGATAAACTCATCTTT.